This is a list of T cell receptor beta chains from one sample in a study of long-term antiretroviral therapy in people with HIV. Measured with immunoSEQ multiplex PCR; TCRdb has only the in-frame clones, and not every one. The table records approximately 18,000 clones, more than 80% of them present only once. Material: unsorted PBMCs, obtained 0.2 years after starting antiretroviral therapy. These receptors came from a woman aged 40 to 50 with HIV. CDR3s include the opening cysteine and the closing phenylalanine or tryptophan. Each record gives: J gene, V gene, CDR3 protein.

>TRBJ1-2|TRBV27
CASSSSQGPNYSGYTF
>TRBJ1-5|TRBV5-1
CASSLETGGQPQHF
>TRBJ1-2|TRBV10-2
CASSDTRVYGYTF
>TRBJ1-1|TRBV11-3
CASSVGKIAFF
>TRBJ1-2|TRBV29-1
CSVVLAVNYGYTF
>TRBJ2-7|TRBV9
CASSVGLLRTGSDEQYF
>TRBJ1-2|TRBV4-1
CASSQDPGQGRTF
>TRBJ2-3|TRBV9
CASSVQDTQYF
>TRBJ2-3|TRBV5-1
CASSLGQGGDTQYF
>TRBJ2-5|TRBV5-1
CASTQGETQYF
>TRBJ1-6|TRBV10-3
CAIEGVGSPLHF
>TRBJ1-2|TRBV7-9
CASSLIEVFYGYTF
>TRBJ1-2|TRBV7-9
CASSLYQRDRDYGYTF
>TRBJ2-3|TRBV5-4
CASSDHRESTDTQYF
>TRBJ1-2|TRBV7-9
CASSAGGYYGYTF
>TRBJ2-1|TRBV4-1
CASSPTGIFSEQFF
>TRBJ1-5|TRBV4-1
CASSLGVRQPQHF
>TRBJ1-2|TRBV10-2
CASQQGQGSYGYTF
>TRBJ1-1|TRBV6-5
CASSNRELNTEAFF
>TRBJ2-1|TRBV18
CASSRLAGAYNEQFF